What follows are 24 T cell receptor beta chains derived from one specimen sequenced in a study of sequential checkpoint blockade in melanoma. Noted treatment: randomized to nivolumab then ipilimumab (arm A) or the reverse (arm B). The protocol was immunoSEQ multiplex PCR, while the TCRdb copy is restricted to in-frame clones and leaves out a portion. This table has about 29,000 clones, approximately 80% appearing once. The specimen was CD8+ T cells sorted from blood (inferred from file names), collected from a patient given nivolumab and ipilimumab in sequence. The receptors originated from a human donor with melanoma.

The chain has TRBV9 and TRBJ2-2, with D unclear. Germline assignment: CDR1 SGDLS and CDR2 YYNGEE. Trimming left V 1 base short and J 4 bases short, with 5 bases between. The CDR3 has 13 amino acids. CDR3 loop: CASSVQFTGELFF. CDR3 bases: TGTGCCAGCAGCGTACAGTTCACCGGGGAGCTGTTTTTT.

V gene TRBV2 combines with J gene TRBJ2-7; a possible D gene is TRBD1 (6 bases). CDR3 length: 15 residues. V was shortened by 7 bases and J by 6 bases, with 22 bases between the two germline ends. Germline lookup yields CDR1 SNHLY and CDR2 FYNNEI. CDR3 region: CASTYEGTSLPEQYF. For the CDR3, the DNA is TGTGCCAGCACTTATGAAGGGACATCCCTACCCGAGCAGTACTTC.

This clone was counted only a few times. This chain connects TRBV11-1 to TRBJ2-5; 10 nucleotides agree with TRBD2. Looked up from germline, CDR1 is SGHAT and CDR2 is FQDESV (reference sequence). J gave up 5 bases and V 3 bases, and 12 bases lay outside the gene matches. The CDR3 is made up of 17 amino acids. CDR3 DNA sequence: TGTGCCAGCAGCTTGGTTGGACTAGCGGCCGCCGGGGAGACCCAGTACTTC. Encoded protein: CASSLVGLAAAGETQYF.

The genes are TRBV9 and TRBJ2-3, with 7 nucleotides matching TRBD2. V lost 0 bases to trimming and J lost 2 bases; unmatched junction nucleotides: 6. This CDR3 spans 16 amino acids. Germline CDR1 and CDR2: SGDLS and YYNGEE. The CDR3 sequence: CASSVGLAATTDTQYF. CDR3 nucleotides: TGTGCCAGCAGCGTAGGCCTAGCGGCGACCACAGATACGCAGTATTTT.

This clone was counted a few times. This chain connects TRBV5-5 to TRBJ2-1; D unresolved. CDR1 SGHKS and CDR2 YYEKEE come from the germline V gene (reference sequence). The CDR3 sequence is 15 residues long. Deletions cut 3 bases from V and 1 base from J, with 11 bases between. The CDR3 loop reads CASSSLPGSYNEQFF. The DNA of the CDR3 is TGTGCCAGCAGCTCCCTTCCCGGTTCCTACAATGAGCAGTTCTTC.

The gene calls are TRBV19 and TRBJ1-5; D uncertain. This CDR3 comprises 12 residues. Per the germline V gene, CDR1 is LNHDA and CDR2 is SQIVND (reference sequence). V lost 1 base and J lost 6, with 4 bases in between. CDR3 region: CASSIGGQPQHF. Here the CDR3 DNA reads TGTGCCAGTAGTATAGGAGGTCAGCCCCAGCATTTT.

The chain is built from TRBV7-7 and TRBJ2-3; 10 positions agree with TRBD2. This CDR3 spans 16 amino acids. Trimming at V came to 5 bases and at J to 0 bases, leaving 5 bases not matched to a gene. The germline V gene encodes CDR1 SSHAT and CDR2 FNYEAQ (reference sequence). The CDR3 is CASSPVAGGSTDTQYF. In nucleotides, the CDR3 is TGTGCCAGCAGCCCCGTAGCGGGGGGTAGCACAGATACGCAGTATTTT.

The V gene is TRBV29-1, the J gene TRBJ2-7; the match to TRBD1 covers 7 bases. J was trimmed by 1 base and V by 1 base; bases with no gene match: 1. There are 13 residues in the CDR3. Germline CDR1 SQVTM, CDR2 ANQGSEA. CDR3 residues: CSVEGGQSYEQYF. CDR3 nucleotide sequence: TGCAGCGTTGAAGGGGGACAGTCCTACGAGCAGTACTTC.

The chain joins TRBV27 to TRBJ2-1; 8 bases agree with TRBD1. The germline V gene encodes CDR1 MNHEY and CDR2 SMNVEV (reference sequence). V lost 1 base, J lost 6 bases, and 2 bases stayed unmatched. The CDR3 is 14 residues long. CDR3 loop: CASSLLQGGNEQFF. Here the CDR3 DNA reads TGTGCCAGCAGTTTATTACAGGGGGGCAATGAGCAGTTCTTC.

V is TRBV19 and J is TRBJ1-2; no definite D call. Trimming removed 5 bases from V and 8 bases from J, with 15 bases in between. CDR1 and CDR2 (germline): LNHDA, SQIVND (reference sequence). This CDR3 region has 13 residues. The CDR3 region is CASSVQERTGYTF. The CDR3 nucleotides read TGTGCCAGTAGTGTCCAGGAAAGAACGGGCTACACCTTC. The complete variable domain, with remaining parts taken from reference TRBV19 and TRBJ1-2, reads DGGITQSPKYLFRKEGQNVTLSCEQNLNHDAMYWYRQDPGQGLRLIYYSQIVNDFQKGDIAEGYSVSREKKESFPLTVTSAQKNPTAFYLCASSVQERTGYTFGSGTRLTVV.

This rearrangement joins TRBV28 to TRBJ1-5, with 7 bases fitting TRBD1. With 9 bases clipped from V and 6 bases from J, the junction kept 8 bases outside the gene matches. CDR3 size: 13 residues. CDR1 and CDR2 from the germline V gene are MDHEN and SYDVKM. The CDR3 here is CASGTAVSQPQHF. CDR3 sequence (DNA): TGTGCCAGTGGGACAGCCGTTAGTCAGCCCCAGCATTTT.

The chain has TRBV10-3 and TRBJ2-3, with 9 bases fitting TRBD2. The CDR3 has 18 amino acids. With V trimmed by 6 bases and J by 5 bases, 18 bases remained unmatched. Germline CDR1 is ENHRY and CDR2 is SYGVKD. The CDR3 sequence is CAISLKRGEEFSLDTQYF. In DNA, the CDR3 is TGTGCCATCAGCTTGAAGCGGGGGGAAGAATTTTCCTTAGATACGCAGTATTTT.

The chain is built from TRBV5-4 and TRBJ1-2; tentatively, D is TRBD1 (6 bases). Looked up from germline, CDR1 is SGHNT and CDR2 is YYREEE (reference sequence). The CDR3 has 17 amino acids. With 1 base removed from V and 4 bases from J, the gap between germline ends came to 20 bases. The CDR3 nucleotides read TGTGCCAGCAGCTTGTTTGCTGCGACAGGTGCCTTCTATGGCTACACCTTC. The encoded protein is CASSLFAATGAFYGYTF.

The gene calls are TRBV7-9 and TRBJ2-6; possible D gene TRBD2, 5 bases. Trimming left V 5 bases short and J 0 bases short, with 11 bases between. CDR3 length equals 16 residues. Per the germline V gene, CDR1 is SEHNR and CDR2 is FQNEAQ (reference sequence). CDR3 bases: TGTGCCAGCAGCCGCCCCCTAGCCTCTGGGGCCAACGTCCTGACTTTC. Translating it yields CASSRPLASGANVLTF.

The CDR3, as DNA: TGTGCCAGCAGTTTTTGGGGGGGGGATTCACCCCTCCACTTT. It translates to CASSFWGGDSPLHF. The chain links TRBV27 to TRBJ1-6; possible D gene TRBD1, 5 bases. The CDR3 has 14 amino acids. Trimming removed 3 bases at V and 8 bases at J, with 11 bases between. Germline V gives CDR1 MNHEY, CDR2 SMNVEV (reference sequence).

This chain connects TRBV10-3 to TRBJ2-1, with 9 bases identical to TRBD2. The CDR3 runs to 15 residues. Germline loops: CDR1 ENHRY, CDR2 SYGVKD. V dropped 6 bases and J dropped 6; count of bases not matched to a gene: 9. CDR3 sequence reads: CAIRLTGTSPNEQFF. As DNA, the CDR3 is TGTGCCATCAGGCTGACAGGGACTAGCCCCAATGAGCAGTTCTTC.

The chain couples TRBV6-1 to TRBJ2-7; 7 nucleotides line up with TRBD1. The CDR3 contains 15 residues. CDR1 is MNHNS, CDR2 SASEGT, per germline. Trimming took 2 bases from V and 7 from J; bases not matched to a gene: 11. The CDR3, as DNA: TGTGCCAGCAGTGAAACCCGGGGACAGCTACGGGAGCAGTACTTC. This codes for CASSETRGQLREQYF.

CDR3 protein: CASSELSPEQYF. The CDR3 nucleotides read TGTGCCAGCAGTGAATTGAGTCCCGAGCAGTACTTC. The V and J genes are TRBV2 and TRBJ2-7, with unresolved D. The CDR3 spans 12 residues. The germline V and J ends were trimmed by 2 bases and 6 bases, with 8 bases remaining between them. Germline loops: CDR1 SNHLY, CDR2 FYNNEI.

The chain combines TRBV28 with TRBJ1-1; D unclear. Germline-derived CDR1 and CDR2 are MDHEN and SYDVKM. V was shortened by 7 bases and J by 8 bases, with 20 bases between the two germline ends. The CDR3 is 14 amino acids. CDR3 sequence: CASTVTRGKSEAFF. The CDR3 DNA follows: TGTGCCAGCACCGTCACCCGCGGGAAATCCGAAGCTTTCTTT.

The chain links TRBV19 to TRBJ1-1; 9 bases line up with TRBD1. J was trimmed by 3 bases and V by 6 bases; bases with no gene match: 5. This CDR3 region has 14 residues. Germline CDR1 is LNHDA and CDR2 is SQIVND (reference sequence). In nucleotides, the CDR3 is TGTGCCAGTAGGACAGGGGGAGGGGACACTGAAGCTTTCTTT. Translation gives CASRTGGGDTEAFF. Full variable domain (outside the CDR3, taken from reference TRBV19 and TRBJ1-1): DGGITQSPKYLFRKEGQNVTLSCEQNLNHDAMYWYRQDPGQGLRLIYYSQIVNDFQKGDIAEGYSVSREKKESFPLTVTSAQKNPTAFYLCASRTGGGDTEAFFGQGTRLTVV.

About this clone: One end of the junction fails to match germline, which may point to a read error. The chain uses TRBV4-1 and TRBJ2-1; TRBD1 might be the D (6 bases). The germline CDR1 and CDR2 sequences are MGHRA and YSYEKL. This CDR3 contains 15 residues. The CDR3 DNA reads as TGCGCCAGCAGCCAAGAACGGGACAACTACAATGGGCAGTTCTTC. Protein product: CASSQERDNYNGQFF.

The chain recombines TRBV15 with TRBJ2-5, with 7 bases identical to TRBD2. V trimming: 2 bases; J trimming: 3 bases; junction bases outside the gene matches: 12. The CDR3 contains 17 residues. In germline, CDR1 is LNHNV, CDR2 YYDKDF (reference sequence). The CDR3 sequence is CATSRSPTRGEEETQYF. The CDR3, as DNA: TGTGCCACCAGCAGATCACCCACCCGGGGGGAGGAAGAGACCCAGTACTTC.

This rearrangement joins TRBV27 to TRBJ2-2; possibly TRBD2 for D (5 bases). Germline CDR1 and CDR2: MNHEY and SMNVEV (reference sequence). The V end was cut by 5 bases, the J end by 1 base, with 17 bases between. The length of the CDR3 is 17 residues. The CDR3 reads CASSLGYETKNTGELFF. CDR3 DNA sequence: TGTGCCAGCAGTCTGGGTTATGAGACTAAGAACACCGGGGAGCTGTTTTTT.

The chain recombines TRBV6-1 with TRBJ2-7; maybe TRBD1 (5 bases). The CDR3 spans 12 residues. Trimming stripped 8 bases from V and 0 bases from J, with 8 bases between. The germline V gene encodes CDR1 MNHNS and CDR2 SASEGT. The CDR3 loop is CASGANSYEQYF. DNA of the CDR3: TGTGCCAGCGGGGCAAACTCCTACGAGCAGTACTTC.